The 29 T cell receptor beta chains presented below share a single source sample, sequenced in a study of CD8 T cells in ankylosing spondylitis listed by TCRdb under 2017. The library was obtained by 5' RACE. The sequencing machine was an Illumina HiSeq 2500. TCRdb applied fastp at Q25 and MiXCR to the public reads, then kept only in-frame beta chains. One record per CDR3 amino acid sequence lists the most common genes and DNA. For this sample the table gives 250,000 or so distinct CDR3 sequences, of which roughly a quarter were detected only once. The ten largest clonotypes hold around 0.64% of the sample. The sample consisted of blood, either unsorted or a sorted T cell fraction (not recorded which). These receptors all stem from a male donor with ankylosing spondylitis or in good health (not recorded which).

This clonotype was observed a handful of times. The gene calls are TRBV6-5 and TRBJ2-7, with 8 nucleotides matching TRBD1. The CDR3 extends over 17 amino acids. V dropped 2 bases and J dropped 1; count of bases not matched to a gene: 10. The germline CDR1 and CDR2 sequences are MNHEY and SVGAGI. CDR3 in amino acids: CASSYRGTGVGSYEQYF. CDR3 DNA sequence: TGTGCCAGCAGTTACCGGGGGACAGGCGTGGGATCCTACGAGCAGTACTTC.

CDR3 coding DNA: TGTGCCAGCAGTTACGTGGCCGCCTCCTACAATGAGCAGTTCTTC. It yields the protein CASSYVAASYNEQFF. This chain uses TRBV6-5 with TRBJ2-1; D not certain. CDR3 length equals 15 residues. Germline assignment: CDR1 MNHEY and CDR2 SVGAGI. Trimming removed 2 bases from V and 0 bases from J, with 8 bases in between.

This clonotype was seen repeatedly, ten times or more. CDR3 in amino acids: CSARVLITQGAGTDTQYF. The CDR3 region has the DNA TGCAGTGCTAGAGTCCTGATTACCCAGGGGGCGGGCACAGATACGCAGTATTTT. V and J are TRBV20-1 and TRBJ2-3, with 8 bases fitting TRBD1. With V trimmed by 1 base and J by 1 base, 13 bases remained unmatched. The V gene's germline CDR1 is DFQATT and CDR2 SNEGSKA (reference sequence). This CDR3 has 18 residues.

At least ten counts were recorded for this clonotype. CDR3 DNA sequence: TGCAGTGCTAGAGCTACAGGTCTTAACACCGGGGAGCTGTTTTTT. Translating it yields CSARATGLNTGELFF. The chain uses TRBV20-1 and TRBJ2-2; maybe TRBD1 (5 bases). Germline CDR1 is DFQATT and CDR2 is SNEGSKA (reference sequence). The CDR3 is made up of 15 amino acids. Trimming removed 1 base from V and 2 bases from J, with 11 bases in between.

The chain uses TRBV20-1 and TRBJ2-7; 15 bases align to TRBD2. Trimming cost V 6 bases and J 3 bases; bases outside gene matches: 3. CDR3 size: 14 residues. Germline CDR1 is DFQATT and CDR2 is SNEGSKA (reference sequence). Here the CDR3 DNA reads TGCAGTGCCGGGACTAGCGGGGGGTTCTACGAGCAGTACTTC. It encodes CSAGTSGGFYEQYF.

This clonotype was seen repeatedly, ten times or more. The chain carries TRBV20-1 and TRBJ2-3; a possible D gene is TRBD2 (6 bases). The CDR3 sequence is 14 residues long. Germline CDR1 and CDR2: DFQATT and SNEGSKA (reference sequence). With 6 bases removed from V and 1 base from J, the gap between germline ends came to 14 bases. DNA of the CDR3: TGCAGTGCCCCCCCGGGGGACCGCACAGATACGCAGTATTTT. This gives the protein CSAPPGDRTDTQYF.

CDR3 in DNA: TGTGCCAGCAGCTTTTCACAGAGGAATAGCGAGCAGTACTTC. Protein sequence: CASSFSQRNSEQYF. The chain couples TRBV5-4 to TRBJ2-7, with D unclear. The CDR3 extends over 14 amino acids. The ends were cut back, 2 bases at V and 6 bases at J, with 15 bases in the middle. CDR1 is SGHNT, CDR2 YYREEE, per germline (reference sequence).

This clonotype has at least ten counts. The chain joins TRBV11-2 to TRBJ2-3; TRBD2 might be the D (6 bases). Trimming cost V 0 bases and J 7 bases, with 17 bases left between them. The CDR3 totals 16 residues. CDR1 and CDR2 from the germline V gene are SGHAT and FQNNGV. Written as DNA, the CDR3 is TGTGCCAGCAGCTTAGATGGTGGGACTTGGGAATATACGCAGTATTTT. The encoded protein is CASSLDGGTWEYTQYF.

The gene calls are TRBV29-1 and TRBJ2-3; tentatively, D is TRBD1 (5 bases). The CDR3 runs 16 residues. V was cut by 1 base and J by 6 bases, with 20 bases left in between. The V gene's germline CDR1 is SQVTM and CDR2 ANQGSEA. The CDR3 here is CSVEGQGHLKADTQYF. CDR3 nucleotides: TGCAGCGTTGAAGGCCAGGGTCACCTCAAAGCGGATACGCAGTATTTT.

The chain couples TRBV4-2 to TRBJ1-3; TRBD1 agrees at 9 bases. This CDR3 comprises 15 residues. With V trimmed by 1 base and J by 6 bases, 4 bases remained unmatched. The germline gives CDR1 LGHNA, CDR2 YNFKEQ. CDR3 loop: CASSQGGQGANTIYF. CDR3 bases: TGTGCCAGCAGCCAAGGGGGACAGGGAGCAAACACCATATATTTT.

The gene calls are TRBV5-5 and TRBJ2-1; either TRBD1 or TRBD2 may fit D (5 bases each). The CDR3 runs 15 residues. Germline lookup yields CDR1 SGHKS and CDR2 YYEKEE (reference sequence). Trimming cost V 2 bases and J 1 base, with 10 bases left between them. CDR3 residues: CASSFQGASYNEQFF. For the CDR3, the DNA is TGTGCCAGCAGCTTCCAGGGAGCTTCCTACAATGAGCAGTTCTTC.

The chain uses TRBV2 and TRBJ2-1; the match to TRBD2 covers 9 bases. Losses at the gene ends were 2 bases for V and 5 bases for J; bases not matched to a gene: 4. Germline CDR1 is SNHLY and CDR2 is FYNNEI. The CDR3 consists of 15 residues. This CDR3 reads CASSERVAGDNEQFF. The CDR3 coding sequence is TGTGCCAGCAGTGAAAGGGTAGCGGGGGACAATGAGCAGTTCTTC.

This clonotype appeared a few times. The chain couples TRBV2 to TRBJ2-7, with D possibly being TRBD1 (5 bases). The V gene's germline CDR1 is SNHLY and CDR2 FYNNEI. V shed 6 bases and J shed 2 bases, with 14 bases lying between them. The CDR3 runs to 14 residues. The CDR3 region is CASRHRNPTYEQYF. The CDR3 DNA is TGTGCCAGCAGGCACAGGAATCCCACCTACGAGCAGTACTTC.

This clonotype was seen ten or more times. The chain's CDR3 is CASTRTQGEKLFF. The DNA for the CDR3 is TGTGCCAGCACAAGGACCCAAGGGGAAAAACTGTTTTTT. The chain recombines TRBV7-9 with TRBJ1-4; D gene ambiguous. The CDR3 is 13 residues long. The V gene's germline CDR1 is SEHNR and CDR2 FQNEAQ (reference sequence). V was cut by 7 bases and J by 8 bases, with 14 bases left in between.

The chain employs TRBV20-1 and TRBJ2-7; TRBD1 matches 10 bases. V gave up 6 bases and J gave up 5 bases; unmatched junction bases: 7. This CDR3 comprises 13 residues. Germline CDR1 and CDR2: DFQATT and SNEGSKA (reference sequence). The CDR3 sequence: CSASTGGIDEQYF. The CDR3 DNA reads as TGCAGTGCATCGACAGGGGGCATCGACGAGCAGTACTTC.

This clonotype occurred a few times. This sequence joins TRBV12-3 or TRBV12-4 and TRBJ2-7; D not certain. V was cut by 6 bases and J by 0 bases, with 12 bases left in between. CDR3 length: 14 amino acids. This CDR3 is CASSISVSSYEQYF. The CDR3 DNA reads TGTGCCAGCAGCATATCGGTTAGCTCCTACGAGCAGTACTTC.

This clonotype was observed a handful of times. This chain links TRBV6-5 with TRBJ2-7; tentative D call: TRBD2 (6 bases). V lost 2 bases and J 2 bases, leaving 7 bases between the germline ends. Germline V gene data show CDR1 as MNHEY and CDR2 as SVGAGI. This CDR3 has 13 amino acids. CDR3 protein: CASSYAGPYEQYF. The CDR3 DNA reads as TGTGCCAGCAGTTACGCGGGACCCTACGAGCAGTACTTC.

The CDR3 protein is CAISDPTGTTDTQYF. The CDR3 DNA is TGTGCCATCAGTGACCCGACAGGGACCACAGATACGCAGTATTTT. This chain uses TRBV10-3 with TRBJ2-3; 7 bases line up with TRBD1. The ends lost 3 bases at V and 2 bases at J; junction bases unmatched: 5. CDR3 length: 15 amino acids. From germline, CDR1 is ENHRY and CDR2 SYGVKD.

This clonotype showed up many times. The chain is built from TRBV20-1 and TRBJ2-1; no clear D. The V gene's germline CDR1 is DFQATT and CDR2 SNEGSKA (reference sequence). V was pared by 3 bases and J by 6 bases, with 12 bases between. The CDR3 extends over 13 amino acids. The CDR3, as DNA: TGCAGTGCTAGTCACCCACCCCCCAATGAGCAGTTCTTC. This gives the protein CSASHPPPNEQFF.

This clonotype was seen repeatedly, ten times or more. The chain links TRBV28 to TRBJ2-1, with D possibly being TRBD1 (5 bases). V was clipped by 6 bases and J by 10 bases, with 19 bases between them. There are 14 residues in the CDR3. Germline loops: CDR1 MDHEN, CDR2 SYDVKM. The CDR3 bases are TGTGCCAGCAGCCCAGCCAGGGTCAGTAGGGAGCAGTTCTTC. Translating gives CASSPARVSREQFF.

This clonotype was observed many times. This chain connects TRBV20-1 to TRBJ2-5, with D perhaps matching TRBD1 (6 bases). Per germline, CDR1 DFQATT and CDR2 SNEGSKA (reference sequence). The length of the CDR3 is 17 residues. V gave up 1 base and J gave up 3 bases, with 21 bases separating them. The CDR3 bases are TGCAGTGCTAGAGGAGACCTATTAGGGGGAAGGGAAGAGACCCAGTACTTC. Its translation: CSARGDLLGGREETQYF.

This clonotype was counted a few times. V is TRBV12-3 or TRBV12-4 and J is TRBJ2-7; a weak D match, TRBD2 (7 bases). V lost 2 bases and J lost 2, with 10 bases in between. CDR3 length: 14 residues. The CDR3 DNA sequence: TGTGCCAGCAGTTTAAGAGGGGGGGCCTACGAGCAGTACTTC. Its translation: CASSLRGGAYEQYF.

This clonotype was found a few times. The chain links TRBV20-1 to TRBJ2-1; no reliable D call. Trimming left V 3 bases short and J 5 bases short, with 14 bases between. The CDR3 is 14 residues long. The germline CDR1 and CDR2 sequences are DFQATT and SNEGSKA (reference sequence). CDR3 nucleotide sequence: TGCAGTGCTAGGCACCCCCAGACAAACAATGAGCAGTTCTTC. Residues: CSARHPQTNNEQFF.

This clonotype has more than one count but fewer than ten. This sequence joins TRBV12-3 or TRBV12-4 and TRBJ1-1; 7 nucleotides align to TRBD1. CDR3 length: 13 amino acids. The junction had 12 bases not matched to a gene; V was cut back by 6 bases and J by 11 bases. The CDR3 spells CASRGNRGFVAFF. The CDR3 coding sequence is TGTGCCAGCAGAGGAAACAGGGGATTTGTTGCTTTCTTT.

This clonotype was found a few times. The chain joins TRBV5-5 to TRBJ1-2; 8 nucleotides match TRBD1. The germline V gene encodes CDR1 SGHKS and CDR2 YYEKEE (reference sequence). The trim removed 4 bases at V and 0 bases at J, leaving 8 bases unmatched. The CDR3 has 16 residues. CDR3 residues: CASSAGQGLSNYGYTF. Here the CDR3 DNA reads TGTGCCAGCAGCGCCGGACAGGGACTTTCTAACTATGGCTACACCTTC.

This clonotype showed up many times. The chain links TRBV28 to TRBJ2-3, with unresolved D. This CDR3 contains 17 residues. Trimming took 6 bases from V and 0 from J, leaving 19 bases between them. The germline V gene encodes CDR1 MDHEN and CDR2 SYDVKM. This chain's CDR3 is CASSPGRLLGSTDTQYF. For the CDR3, the DNA is TGTGCCAGCAGCCCCGGGCGCCTCCTGGGAAGCACAGATACGCAGTATTTT.

The CDR3 coding sequence is TGTGCCACCAGCAGAGTACCAGGGGGAGGTGAGCAGTTCTTC. Translating it yields CATSRVPGGGEQFF. The V gene is TRBV15, the J gene TRBJ2-1; perhaps TRBD1 as D (7 bases). The CDR3 is made up of 14 amino acids. V was cut by 1 base and J by 9 bases, with 13 bases left in between. Germline loops: CDR1 LNHNV, CDR2 YYDKDF (reference sequence).

This rearrangement joins TRBV11-2 to TRBJ2-7; 10 bases fit TRBD1. Trimming cost V 2 bases and J 0 bases; bases outside gene matches: 1. The CDR3 covers 15 residues. Germline values: CDR1 SGHAT, CDR2 FQNNGV. The CDR3 DNA reads TGTGCCAGCAGCTTATGGACAGGGGGCTCCTACGAGCAGTACTTC. Its translation: CASSLWTGGSYEQYF.

The rearrangement links TRBV10-3 to TRBJ2-5; 9 bases map to TRBD1. V was pared by 0 bases and J by 4 bases, with 3 bases of the junction left unmatched. CDR3 length: 15 amino acids. The germline CDR1 and CDR2 sequences are ENHRY and SYGVKD. CDR3 amino acids: CAISESLTGGETQYF. Written as DNA, the CDR3 is TGTGCCATCAGTGAGTCGTTGACAGGGGGAGAGACCCAGTACTTC.